What follows are 13 T cell receptor beta chains derived from one specimen sequenced in a study of T-cell reconstitution after alpha-beta-depleted transplantation in children. Unique molecular identifiers were built into the TCRbeta library. TCRdb reanalysed the PCR reads using MiXCR and keeps one entry per CDR3 protein. The sample holds approximately 800,000 distinct CDR3 sequences; less than 20% are singletons and the top ten take approximately 4.5%. Sequences were derived from PBMCs, mostly from graft donor cells, sampled 360 days after TCRalphabeta/CD19-depleted stem cell transplant. The source of these receptors is a male patient between 10 and 17 years old who had a stem cell transplant for acute lymphoblastic leukemia, so the T cells may come from the graft donor.

This chain connects TRBV5-1 to TRBJ2-7; D gene uncertain. Germline CDR1 and CDR2: SGHRS and YFSETQ. The CDR3 runs to 13 residues. The V end was cut by 4 bases, the J end by 4 bases, with 12 bases between. The CDR3 sequence is CASSPSVGYEQYF. DNA of the CDR3: TGCGCCAGCAGCCCTTCAGTCGGATACGAGCAGTACTTC.

V is TRBV7-7 and J is TRBJ2-1; D gene unclear. In germline, CDR1 is SSHAT, CDR2 FNYEAQ (reference sequence). This CDR3 region has 19 residues. The V end was cut by 3 bases, the J end by 0 bases, with 21 bases between. CDR3: CASSLMNWRGPVSYNEQFF. The CDR3, as DNA: TGTGCCAGCAGCTTGATGAATTGGCGTGGCCCCGTCTCCTACAATGAGCAGTTCTTC.

This clonotype was detected only a few times. The genes are TRBV12-3 or TRBV12-4 and TRBJ1-1, with D unresolved. The CDR3 runs 12 residues. V lost 10 bases and J lost 3, with 12 bases in between. The CDR3 DNA follows: TGTGCCACCCACCACGGGTACACTGAAGCTTTCTTT. Translating gives CATHHGYTEAFF.

In this sample, this clonotype turned up a few times. The chain uses TRBV6-2 or TRBV6-3 and TRBJ2-2, with TRBD1 matching 10 bases. Per the germline V gene, CDR1 is MNHEY and CDR2 is SVGEGT. There are 15 residues in the CDR3. The V and J ends lost 7 bases and 4 bases, in that order; junction bases with no gene match: 6. The CDR3 reads CASTRQGAFTGELFF. The DNA for the CDR3 is TGTGCCAGCACACGACAGGGGGCCTTCACCGGGGAGCTGTTTTTT.

This sequence joins TRBV3-1 and TRBJ2-2, with D uncertain. CDR1 and CDR2 from the germline V gene are LGHDT and YNNKEL (reference sequence). V shed 2 bases and J shed 9 bases, with 10 bases lying between them. This CDR3 region has 13 residues. Here the CDR3 reads CASSQRGGRELFF. As DNA, the CDR3 is TGTGCCAGCAGCCAACGCGGTGGCCGGGAGCTGTTTTTT.

Ten or more counts support this clonotype. The V call is TRBV4-1, the J call TRBJ2-5; TRBD2 matches at 7 bases. This CDR3 contains 15 residues. In germline, CDR1 is MGHRA, CDR2 YSYEKL. Trimming took 1 base from V and 0 from J; bases not matched to a gene: 2. CDR3 nucleotide sequence: TGCGCCAGCAGCCAAGGAGCGGGACACCAAGAGACCCAGTACTTC. This codes for CASSQGAGHQETQYF.

The chain employs TRBV7-8 and TRBJ1-5, with 10 bases that match TRBD1. V gave up 4 bases and J gave up 2 bases; unmatched junction bases: 2. Per germline, CDR1 SGHVS and CDR2 FQNEAQ. The CDR3 spans 15 residues. The DNA of the CDR3 is TGTGCCAGCAGCTCCGACAGGGGGCGCAATCAGCCCCAGCATTTT. Translating gives CASSSDRGRNQPQHF.

This chain links TRBV12-5 with TRBJ2-7; no clear D. The CDR3 consists of 13 residues. CDR1 is LGHNT, CDR2 FRNRAP, per germline. V lost 1 base, J lost 5 bases, and 9 bases lay in between. The CDR3 nucleotides are TGTGCTAGTGGTTTGGAAATTAGCCACGAGCAGTACTTC. It codes for CASGLEISHEQYF.

V is TRBV4-2 and J is TRBJ1-2, with D perhaps matching TRBD1 (5 bases). CDR3 length: 16 residues. CDR1 and CDR2 (germline): LGHNA, YNFKEQ. Trimming removed 0 bases at V and 8 bases at J, with 19 bases between. This CDR3 is CASSQEVQVREQGYTF. The CDR3, as DNA: TGTGCCAGCAGCCAAGAGGTTCAAGTCAGGGAACAGGGCTACACCTTC.

The chain has TRBV7-2 and TRBJ1-5; TRBD1 is a possible D gene (5 bases). Per germline, CDR1 SGHTA and CDR2 FQGNSA. V was shortened by 6 bases and J by 9 bases, with 18 bases between the two germline ends. The length of the CDR3 is 14 residues. The CDR3 nucleotides read TGTGCCAGCAGTTCCGGGACGGAGGGGCTGCCCCAGCATTTT. This translates into CASSSGTEGLPQHF.

This rearrangement joins TRBV6-2 or TRBV6-3 to TRBJ2-7, with 10 bases that match TRBD2. The CDR3 consists of 16 residues. The germline CDR1 and CDR2 sequences are MNHEY and SVGEGT. The ends lost 4 bases at V and 2 bases at J; junction bases unmatched: 8. The CDR3 DNA is TGTGCCAGCAGTTTCCCACTAGCGGGACTACCCTACGAGCAGTACTTC. This gives the protein CASSFPLAGLPYEQYF.

The chain recombines TRBV4-1 with TRBJ2-1, with TRBD2 identical over 12 bases. The CDR3 is made up of 16 amino acids. The junction had 9 bases not matched to a gene; V was cut back by 4 bases and J by 8 bases. Germline V gene lookup returns CDR1 MGHRA and CDR2 YSYEKL. The DNA for the CDR3 is TGCGCCAGCAGCCGCCTACTAGCGGGAGGCGTCCATGAGCAGTTCTTC. It translates to CASSRLLAGGVHEQFF.

J is TRBJ2-1 and V is TRBV5-1; perhaps TRBD2 as D (6 bases). The CDR3 is 15 residues long. Trimming cost V 0 bases and J 7 bases, with 14 bases left between them. Germline CDR1 is SGHRS and CDR2 is YFSETQ. CDR3 nucleotides: TGCGCCAGCAGCTTGGCGGCTAGCGCGAGTAATGAGCAGTTCTTC. Amino acid sequence: CASSLAASASNEQFF.